The rows below give T cell receptor beta chains drawn from one sample of a study of Ad26.COV2.S vaccination and SARS-CoV-2 variants. Sequenced by immunoSEQ multiplex PCR; TCRdb stores in-frame clones only, minus some. The top ten clones hold around 5.5% of a sample with 330,000 or so clones, under 90% of them seen once. The source material was peripheral blood, sampled in a trial of Ad26.COV2.S vaccine versus placebo. The receptors stem from a person between 18 and 65 years old who received the Ad26.COV2.S COVID-19 vaccine or a placebo. The CDR3 runs from the conserved cysteine through the conserved F or W. The D gene is left open where the match is weak. Clone sizes are given selectively: once, few, many, or a class where the clone is expanded.

V	D	size	J	CDR3	DNA
TRBV29-1	TRBD1	NA	TRBJ2-2	CSVVAAPGGFGELFF	TGCAGCGTTGTTGCAGCCCCAGGGGGCTTCGGGGAGCTGTTTTTT
TRBV6-5	NA	once	TRBJ1-2	CASSSPGHPYGYTF	TGTGCCAGCAGTTCGCCCGGACACCCCTATGGCTACACCTTC
TRBV7-8	NA	NA	TRBJ2-1	CASSLAQGRTVEQFF	TGTGCCAGCAGCTTAGCGCAAGGGAGGACAGTCGAGCAGTTCTTC
TRBV14	TRBD1	NA	TRBJ1-1	CASSPFTPNRDRGLRGTEAFF	TGTGCCAGCAGCCCATTCACCCCTAACCGGGACAGGGGGCTGAGGGGCACTGAAGCTTTCTTT
TRBV20-1	TRBD2	NA	TRBJ2-1	CSATELAPQFF	TGCAGTGCTACAGAACTAGCGCCGCAGTTCTTC
TRBV11-3	TRBD1	NA	TRBJ1-3	CASSPRGTISGNTIYF	TGTGCCAGCAGCCCCAGGGGGACTATCTCTGGAAACACCATATATTTT
TRBV11-2	NA	NA	TRBJ1-2	CATTVGPRSGYTF	TGTGCCACCACCGTAGGGCCCCGGTCCGGCTACACCTTC
TRBV6-5	NA	NA	TRBJ1-2	CASRQGISGYTF	TGTGCCAGCAGACAGGGAATAAGCGGCTACACCTTC
TRBV9	NA	NA	TRBJ1-2	CASSVWQNGYTF	TGTGCCAGCAGCGTTTGGCAGAATGGCTACACCTTC
TRBV6-6	NA	NA	TRBJ1-4	CASNQGRHEKLFF	TGTGCCAGCAATCAGGGGCGCCATGAAAAACTGTTTTTT
TRBV4-3	TRBD1	NA	TRBJ1-1	CASSQVDRVNTEAFF	TGCGCCAGCAGCCAAGTGGACAGGGTTAACACTGAAGCTTTCTTT
TRBV7-9	TRBD1	NA	TRBJ2-5	CASSLRSGGVETQYF	TGTGCCAGCAGCTTAAGATCAGGGGGCGTGGAGACCCAGTACTTC
TRBV7-2	TRBD1	NA	TRBJ1-3	CASSWDRPVRSGNTIYF	TGTGCCAGCAGTTGGGACAGGCCCGTTAGGTCTGGAAACACCATATATTTT
TRBV7-9	NA	NA	TRBJ2-2	CASSLGSASNTGELFF	TGTGCCAGCAGCTTAGGGTCCGCCTCGAACACCGGGGAGCTGTTTTTT
TRBV21-1	NA	NA	TRBJ2-1	CASSGNRLAGGGGEQFF	TGTGCCAGCAGCGGGAACCGACTAGCGGGAGGGGGAGGTGAGCAGTTCTTC
TRBV11-3	TRBD1	NA	TRBJ2-2	CASRDRGVNTGELFF	TGTGCCAGCAGGGACAGGGGGGTAAACACCGGGGAGCTGTTTTTT
TRBV6-9	NA	NA	TRBJ1-5	CASSVSIGGWDQPQHF	TGTGCCAGCAGCGTCAGTATAGGAGGTTGGGATCAGCCCCAGCATTTT
TRBV7-2	NA	once	TRBJ1-4	CASSYSGNGEKLFF	TGTGCCAGCAGCTATTCGGGGAATGGTGAAAAACTGTTTTTT
TRBV5-1	TRBD1	NA	TRBJ1-2	CASSLGQEPNYGYTF	TGCGCCAGCAGCCTAGGACAGGAGCCTAACTATGGCTACACCTTC
TRBV10-3	NA	NA	TRBJ1-3	CATGDRGALGNTIYF	TGTGCCACCGGAGATCGTGGGGCATTAGGAAACACCATATATTTT
TRBV4-1	NA	NA	TRBJ1-6	CASSQLTGSSYNSPLHF	TGCGCCAGCAGCCAACTCACAGGAAGCTCCTATAATTCACCCCTCCACTTT
TRBV7-8	NA	NA	TRBJ1-3	CASSLLVLGNTIYF	TGTGCCAGCAGCCTCCTCGTTTTGGGAAACACCATATATTTT
TRBV13	NA	NA	TRBJ2-7	CASSFFRRVYEQYF	TGTGCCAGCAGCTTTTTTCGCAGGGTATACGAGCAGTACTTC
TRBV27	NA	few	TRBJ1-1	CASSRAPKNTEAFF	TGTGCCAGCAGCCGGGCCCCTAAGAACACTGAAGCTTTCTTT
TRBV5-6	TRBD1	NA	TRBJ1-6	CASSQNRGKYNSPLHF	TGTGCCAGCAGCCAGAACAGGGGGAAGTATAATTCACCCCTCCACTTT
TRBV4-1	NA	NA	TRBJ2-1	CASSQDGLDYNEQFF	TGCGCCAGCAGCCAAGATGGTCTAGACTACAATGAGCAGTTCTTC
TRBV28	TRBD2	NA	TRBJ2-1	CASSLITGSGDEQFF	TGTGCCAGCAGTCTCATCACCGGGAGCGGGGATGAGCAGTTCTTC
TRBV7-9	NA	NA	TRBJ2-5	CASSFQQGGETQYF	TGTGCCAGCAGCTTCCAACAGGGAGGGGAGACCCAGTACTTC
TRBV12-3/TRBV12-4	NA	NA	TRBJ1-2	CASSLRRSDGYTF	TGTGCCAGCAGTCTCCGACGGTCCGATGGCTACACCTTC
TRBV19	NA	NA	TRBJ1-1	CASSIGATGPRAEAFF	TGTGCCAGTAGTATAGGTGCCACAGGGCCCCGCGCTGAAGCTTTCTTT
TRBV6-4	NA	NA	TRBJ2-5	CASSPQAQETQYF	TGTGCCAGCAGCCCCCAGGCCCAAGAGACCCAGTACTTC
TRBV11-3	TRBD1	NA	TRBJ1-2	CASSSLEPGQGDYGYTF	TGTGCCAGCAGCTCTCTCGAACCGGGACAGGGGGACTATGGCTACACCTTC
TRBV7-9	TRBD2	NA	TRBJ2-3	CATSGGPNTDTQYF	TGTGCCACTAGCGGGGGCCCAAACACAGATACGCAGTATTTT
TRBV25-1	NA	NA	TRBJ2-7	CASSDPGRSSYEQYF	TGTGCCAGCAGTGATCCAGGCCGCTCCTCCTACGAGCAGTACTTC
TRBV27	NA	once	TRBJ2-1	CASNPRALSNEQFF	TGTGCCAGTAACCCCAGGGCCCTAAGCAATGAGCAGTTCTTC
TRBV7-2	NA	NA	TRBJ2-3	CASSLVRGAGDTQYF	TGTGCCAGCAGCTTAGTTAGGGGGGCGGGGGATACGCAGTATTTT
TRBV19	NA	NA	TRBJ1-3	CASSIKQGNSGNTIYF	TGTGCCAGTAGTATAAAACAGGGTAACTCTGGAAACACCATATATTTT
TRBV28	NA	NA	TRBJ1-2	CASLSPGQDRPYGYTF	TGTGCCAGCCTTAGCCCGGGCCAAGACAGGCCCTATGGCTACACCTTC
TRBV9	NA	NA	TRBJ2-5	CASSRWRGGQETQYF	TGTGCCAGCAGCCGCTGGAGAGGGGGGCAAGAGACCCAGTACTTC
TRBV27	NA	NA	TRBJ2-3	CASSSQWATTDTQYF	TGTGCCAGCAGTTCCCAGTGGGCAACCACAGATACGCAGTATTTT
TRBV14	TRBD1	NA	TRBJ1-2	CASSRDRGIDYGYTF	TGTGCCAGCAGCCGGGACAGGGGAATTGACTATGGCTACACCTTC
TRBV30	NA	NA	TRBJ1-2	CAWSSGQGRFNYGYTF	TGTGCCTGGAGCTCTGGGCAGGGGCGATTTAACTATGGCTACACCTTC
TRBV5-4	TRBD2	NA	TRBJ2-1	CASSRTTIAGEQFF	TGTGCCAGCAGCCGAACGACGATAGCGGGTGAGCAGTTCTTC
TRBV20-1	NA	once	TRBJ1-2	CSASLPEGNGYTF	TGCAGTGCTAGTCTCCCCGAAGGAAACGGCTACACCTTC
TRBV3-1/TRBV3-2	NA	NA	TRBJ1-4	CASSPTRRRRGETEERNEKLFF	TGTGCCAGCAGCCCTACCCGGCGACGACGGGGGGAAACAGAAGAGAGAAATGAAAAACTGTTTTTT
TRBV4-3	NA	NA	TRBJ2-2	CASSQALGELAGELFF	TGCGCCAGCAGCCAAGCACTTGGGGAGTTGGCCGGGGAGCTGTTTTTT
TRBV9	NA	NA	TRBJ1-1	CASSVDSIRTEAFF	TGTGCCAGCAGCGTAGACTCCATCCGCACTGAAGCTTTCTTT
TRBV27	NA	NA	TRBJ1-2	CASSLKSQGLYGYTF	TGTGCCAGCAGTCTAAAGTCACAGGGCTTATATGGCTACACCTTC
TRBV2	TRBD2	NA	TRBJ2-1	CASGTSGDYNEQFF	TGTGCCAGCGGGACTAGCGGGGATTACAATGAGCAGTTCTTC
TRBV5-5	NA	NA	TRBJ1-1	CASSLLAGMNTEAFF	TGTGCCAGCAGCTTGTTAGCAGGGATGAACACTGAAGCTTTCTTT
TRBV5-6	TRBD2	NA	TRBJ2-3	CASSAGLAGHTDTQYF	TGTGCCAGCAGCGCGGGACTAGCGGGACACACAGATACGCAGTATTTT